One T cell receptor beta chain is described in this entry. MiXCR, run by TCRdb on the 5' RACE reads, gives a single entry per CDR3 protein. The sample includes roughly 60,000 distinct CDR3 sequences, about 10% seen only once; the top ten take 1.5% to 2%. The sample originates from a study of neurological immune-mediated disorders. The V end lost 5 bases, the J end lost 0 bases, and 7 bases lay between the germline ends. The germline CDR1 and CDR2 sequences are DFQATT and SNEGSKA (reference sequence). The CDR3 contains 12 residues. This receptor was identified in a man in his 60s in good health. This chain uses TRBV20-1 with TRBJ2-5; D unresolved. Material for sequencing was PBMCs. As DNA, the CDR3 is TGCAGTGCTCTACAGTACCAAGAGACCCAGTACTTC. Residues: CSALQYQETQYF.